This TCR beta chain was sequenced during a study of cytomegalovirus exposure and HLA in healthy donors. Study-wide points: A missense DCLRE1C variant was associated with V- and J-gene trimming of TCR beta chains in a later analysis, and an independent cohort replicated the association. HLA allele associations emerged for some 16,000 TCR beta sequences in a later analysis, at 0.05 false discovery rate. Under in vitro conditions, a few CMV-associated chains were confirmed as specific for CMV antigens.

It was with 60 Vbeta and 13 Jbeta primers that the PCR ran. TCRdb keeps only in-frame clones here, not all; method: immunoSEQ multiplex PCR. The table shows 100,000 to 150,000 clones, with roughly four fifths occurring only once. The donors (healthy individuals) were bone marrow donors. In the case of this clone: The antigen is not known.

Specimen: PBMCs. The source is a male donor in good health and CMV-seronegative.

This chain's CDR3 is CASSFRGAGNTIYF. The DNA of the CDR3 is TGTGCCAGCAGTTTCCGGGGGGCGGGAAACACCATATATTTT. This chain joins TRBV28 and TRBJ1-3, with a weak D call TRBD1 (6 bases). In germline, CDR1 is MDHEN, CDR2 SYDVKM. V gave up 3 bases and J gave up 4 bases, with 10 bases separating them. CDR3 length: 14 amino acids.